The 8 T cell receptor beta chains given below trace back to one sample, sequenced in a study of tumor and adjacent non-tumor tissue in lung cancer. No cell sorting was done before RNA was extracted from the tissue. More than 3 cm separated this lung sample from the edge of the tumor. Three rounds of nested PCR, following a modified ARM-PCR protocol, produced the TCRbeta library. TCRdb analysed the multiplex PCR reads with MiXCR anew, one entry per CDR3 protein. The table shows 60,000 to 85,000 distinct CDR3 sequences, with around 82% occurring only once. The sample comprised distant non-tumor lung tissue. The receptors originated from a man in his 60s with non-small cell lung cancer.

A word on this clonotype: At one of its ends the junction is not consistent with the germline gene, which may arise from a read error. V usage is TRBV14 and J usage is TRBJ2-3, with D possibly TRBD1 on 5 matching bases. This CDR3 has 18 amino acids. Looked up from germline, CDR1 is SGHDN and CDR2 is FVKESK. In DNA form, the CDR3 reads TGTGCGAGCAGCCAAATGGGGCTTGGAGTCGCAGACACAGATACGCTGTATTTT. Translating gives CASSQMGLGVADTDTLYF.

V usage is TRBV11-2 and J usage is TRBJ2-1, with unresolved D. The V and J ends lost 0 bases and 8 bases respectively, with 14 bases between them. CDR1 is SGHAT, CDR2 FQNNGV, per germline. There are 15 residues in the CDR3. The CDR3 is CASSLDYGGCHEQFF. The CDR3 bases are TGTGCCAGCAGCTTAGATTACGGCGGTTGCCATGAGCAGTTCTTC.

This rearrangement joins TRBV12-3 or TRBV12-4 to TRBJ1-3, with D possibly TRBD1 on 5 matching bases. The CDR3 covers 13 residues. V dropped 3 bases and J dropped 9 bases, with 12 bases sitting between them. As DNA, the CDR3 is TGTGCCAGCAGTTTCAAGGGGATGCGCACCATATATTTT. Translation gives CASSFKGMRTIYF.

This clonotype was found once. Sequence at one end of the junction differs from germline and may be a read error. In nucleotides, the CDR3 is TGTGCCTGCAGCCAAGTTCCGACACTACCTACAATTAATGAAAAACTGTTTTTT. Amino acid sequence: CACSQVPTLPTINEKLFF. The chain links TRBV4-2 to TRBJ1-4; no definite D call. Germline CDR1 and CDR2: LGHNA and YNFKEQ. The CDR3 has 18 amino acids.

In the case of this clonotype: Germline is not matched at one junction end, which may reflect a read error. The V gene is TRBV4-1, the J gene TRBJ1-1, with 8 bases that match TRBD1. The length of the CDR3 is 15 residues. Germline V CDR1 and CDR2: MGHRA, YSYEKL. The CDR3 DNA sequence: TGCGCCATCAGCCAGAGGACAGGGAGAAGCACTGAAGCTTTCTTT. Translating gives CAISQRTGRSTEAFF.

With respect to this clonotype: The junction shows a germline mismatch at one end, possibly a read error. V gene TRBV20-1 combines with J gene TRBJ1-5, with D possibly matching TRBD1 (6 bases). CDR1 and CDR2 from the germline V gene are DFQATT and SNEGSKA (reference sequence). The CDR3 covers 19 residues. CDR3 sequence (DNA): TGCAGTGTTGGGGGCGCCGGGACAATGAGCTGGTATAGCAATCAACCCCAGCATTTT. As protein: CSVGGAGTMSWYSNQPQHF.

As regards this clonotype: A much larger clone is a single base away; this may be a read error. V usage is TRBV20-1 and J usage is TRBJ1-4; 7 bases line up with TRBD1. Trimming at V came to 5 bases and at J to 12 bases, leaving 12 bases not matched to a gene. CDR1 and CDR2 from the germline V gene are DFQATT and SNEGSKA (reference sequence). The CDR3 extends over 13 amino acids. CDR3 region: CSAGQEGRMQLFF. In DNA form, the CDR3 reads TGCAGTGCTGGACAGGAAGGACGGATGCAACTGTTTTTT.

In regard to this clonotype: Its ends do not fully match the called genes, so a read error is possible. The J gene is TRBJ2-7, the V gene TRBV5-1, with 8 bases aligning to TRBD2. The CDR3 sequence is 15 residues long. Per the germline V gene, CDR1 is SGHRS and CDR2 is YFSETQ. CDR3 coding DNA: TGCACCAGCCGTAGCGGGACTAACTCCGGGGACGAGCAGTACTTC. As protein: CTSRSGTNSGDEQYF.